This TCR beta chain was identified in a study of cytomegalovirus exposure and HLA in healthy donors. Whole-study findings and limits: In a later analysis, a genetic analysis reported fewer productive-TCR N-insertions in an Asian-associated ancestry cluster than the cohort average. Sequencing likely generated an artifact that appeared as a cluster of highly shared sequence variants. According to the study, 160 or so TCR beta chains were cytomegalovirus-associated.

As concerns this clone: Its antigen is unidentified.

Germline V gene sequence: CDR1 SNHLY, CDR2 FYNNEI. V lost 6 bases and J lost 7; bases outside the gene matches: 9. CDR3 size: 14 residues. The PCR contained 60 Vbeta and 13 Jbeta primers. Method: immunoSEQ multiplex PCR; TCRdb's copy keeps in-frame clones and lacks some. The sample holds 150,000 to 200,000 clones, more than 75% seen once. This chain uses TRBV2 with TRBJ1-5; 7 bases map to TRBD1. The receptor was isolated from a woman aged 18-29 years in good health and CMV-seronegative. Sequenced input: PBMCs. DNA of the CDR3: TGTGCCAGCAGCGCGATTACAGGGGTACAGCCCCAGCATTTT. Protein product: CASSAITGVQPQHF.